The rows below give T cell receptor beta chains drawn from one sample of a study of blood T cell repertoires in COVID-19. TCRdb keeps only in-frame clones here, not all; method: immunoSEQ multiplex PCR. The repertoire holds some 83,000 clones, approximately 88% seen once, with over 0.45% in the top ten. Sequences were obtained from peripheral blood. These receptors all stem from a man aged 60-69 years with acute or convalescent COVID-19. Each CDR3 is given with its conserved first and last residue. A D gene is named only where the DNA matches it firmly. Clone size is given for some rows only: seen once, a few or many times, or a class if the clone is expanded.

>TRBV5-1|TRBJ2-4|.|.
CASSWEGRQENIQYF
TGCGCCAGCAGCTGGGAGGGGAGACAGGAAAACATTCAGTACTTC
>TRBV3-1/TRBV3-2|TRBJ2-7|.|once
CASSQEFRWDNKFYEQYF
TGTGCCAGCAGCCAAGAATTTCGTTGGGACAACAAGTTCTACGAGCAGTACTTC
>TRBV11-2|TRBJ2-7|TRBD2|.
CASSPLAGAGEQYF
TGTGCCAGCAGCCCGCTAGCGGGAGCGGGGGAGCAGTACTTC
>TRBV15|TRBJ2-7|TRBD1|.
CATQRDRGYEQYF
TGTGCCACCCAACGAGACAGGGGTTACGAGCAGTACTTC
>TRBV11-3|TRBJ2-7|.|.
CASSGIGDEQYF
TGTGCCAGCAGCGGGATAGGGGACGAGCAGTACTTC
>TRBV5-1|TRBJ1-6|TRBD1|once
CASSWTGLDSPLHF
TGCGCCAGCAGCTGGACAGGGTTAGATTCACCCCTCCACTTT
>TRBV3-1/TRBV3-2|TRBJ1-1|.|.
CASSQSGSPANTEAFF
TGTGCCAGCAGCCAATCCGGGAGCCCTGCGAACACTGAAGCTTTCTTT
>TRBV3-1/TRBV3-2|TRBJ2-7|TRBD1|.
CASSQTGGHEQYF
TGTGCCAGCAGCCAGACAGGGGGACACGAGCAGTACTTC
>TRBV9|TRBJ2-1|.|.
CASSVGGNNEQFF
TGTGCCAGCAGCGTAGGAGGGAACAATGAGCAGTTCTTC
>TRBV5-1|TRBJ1-1|.|.
CASSGGGRQMNTEAFF
TGCGCCAGCAGCGGGGGGGGCCGACAGATGAACACTGAAGCTTTCTTT
>TRBV5-4|TRBJ2-7|TRBD2|.
CASSPTSGGRMTYEQYF
TGTGCCAGCAGCCCGACTAGCGGGGGTAGGATGACCTACGAGCAGTACTTC
>TRBV9|TRBJ1-2|TRBD1|few
CASSVGGGTGSYGYTF
TGTGCCAGCAGCGTGGGGGGAGGGACAGGTTCCTATGGCTACACCTTC
>TRBV7-2|TRBJ1-5|TRBD1|.
CASSPHGQDNQPQHF
TGTGCCAGCAGCCCGCACGGACAGGATAATCAGCCCCAGCATTTT
>TRBV7-6|TRBJ1-2|TRBD1|.
CASTPSGTGSYGYTF
TGTGCCAGCACCCCCTCGGGGACAGGGAGCTATGGCTACACCTTC
>TRBV5-1|TRBJ1-5|TRBD1|.
CASSFTGDSNQPQHF
TGCGCCAGCAGCTTTACAGGGGACAGCAATCAGCCCCAGCATTTT
>TRBV27|TRBJ2-2|.|.
CASRGPGVAGELFF
TGTGCCAGCAGGGGGCCTGGGGTGGCCGGGGAGCTGTTTTTT
>TRBV14|TRBJ2-2|.|few
CASSRLTGKGTGELFF
TGTGCCAGCAGCCGCCTTACAGGGAAAGGCACCGGGGAGCTGTTTTTT
>TRBV18|TRBJ2-3|TRBD1|.
CASSHSTGLGTDTQYF
TGTGCCAGCTCACACTCGACAGGGTTGGGGACAGATACGCAGTATTTT
>TRBV19|TRBJ2-7|.|.
CASSIAGYGEQYF
TGTGCCAGTAGTATCGCAGGGTATGGCGAGCAGTACTTC
>TRBV3-1/TRBV3-2|TRBJ1-1|.|.
CASSQERGAFF
TGTGCCAGCAGCCAAGAACGAGGAGCTTTCTTT
>TRBV15|TRBJ1-4|TRBD1|once
CATDRDRDPTGGEKLFF
TGTGCCACGGATCGGGACAGGGATCCAACCGGGGGTGAAAAACTGTTTTTT
>TRBV7-2|TRBJ2-1|.|.
CASSLMGRETFF
TGTGCCAGCAGCTTAATGGGCAGGGAAACGTTCTTC
>TRBV19|TRBJ2-3|TRBD1|.
CASKDRFTDTQYF
TGTGCCAGTAAGGACAGGTTCACAGATACGCAGTATTTT
>TRBV6-5|TRBJ2-2|TRBD2|.
CASSRGGRTGELFF
TGTGCCAGCAGCCGGGGGGGCCGAACCGGGGAGCTGTTTTTT
>TRBV7-3|TRBJ2-1|.|.
CASSALAGALNEQFF
TGTGCCAGCAGCGCCCTGGCGGGGGCCCTCAATGAGCAGTTCTTC
>TRBV20-1|TRBJ1-5|TRBD1|.
CSASRRGTGGESNQPQHF
TGCAGTGCTAGTCGTCGGGGTACAGGGGGCGAAAGCAATCAGCCCCAGCATTTT
>TRBV6-1|TRBJ2-7|TRBD2|.
CASSAYPGGPGNEQYF
TGTGCCAGCAGTGCCTACCCGGGAGGGCCCGGGAACGAGCAGTACTTC
>TRBV11-1|TRBJ2-7|.|.
CASRTQQRPYEQYF
TGTGCCAGCAGGACACAGCAAAGACCTTACGAGCAGTACTTC
>TRBV15|TRBJ1-5|.|.
CATSRGMSNQPQHF
TGTGCCACCAGCCGCGGTATGAGCAATCAGCCCCAGCATTTT
>TRBV28|TRBJ2-3|TRBD1|.
CASLTGTTDTQYF
TGTGCCAGCTTGACAGGGACAACAGATACGCAGTATTTT
>TRBV9|TRBJ2-3|TRBD2|.
CASSASGRSPDTQYF
TGTGCCAGCAGCGCTAGCGGGAGATCCCCAGATACGCAGTATTTT
>TRBV9|TRBJ2-7|TRBD1|.
CASSPRTGTGSYEQYF
TGTGCCAGCAGCCCCCGGACAGGGACAGGTTCCTACGAGCAGTACTTC
>TRBV25-1|TRBJ1-5|TRBD1|few
CASSESAGTGNQPQHF
TGTGCCAGCAGTGAATCTGCGGGGACAGGGAATCAGCCCCAGCATTTT
>TRBV19|TRBJ2-7|TRBD1|.
CASSISQTGVYYEQYF
TGTGCCAGTAGTATATCTCAGACAGGGGTGTATTACGAGCAGTACTTC
>TRBV19|TRBJ1-4|.|.
CATSGYNEKLFF
TGTGCGACCTCAGGTTATAATGAAAAACTGTTTTTT
>TRBV19|TRBJ1-6|.|.
CASRPSSYNSPLHF
TGTGCCAGTAGACCCAGCTCCTATAATTCACCCCTCCACTTT
>TRBV28|TRBJ2-3|TRBD2|.
CASTDYPSGGVTDTQYF
TGTGCCAGCACCGATTACCCTAGCGGGGGGGTCACAGATACGCAGTATTTT